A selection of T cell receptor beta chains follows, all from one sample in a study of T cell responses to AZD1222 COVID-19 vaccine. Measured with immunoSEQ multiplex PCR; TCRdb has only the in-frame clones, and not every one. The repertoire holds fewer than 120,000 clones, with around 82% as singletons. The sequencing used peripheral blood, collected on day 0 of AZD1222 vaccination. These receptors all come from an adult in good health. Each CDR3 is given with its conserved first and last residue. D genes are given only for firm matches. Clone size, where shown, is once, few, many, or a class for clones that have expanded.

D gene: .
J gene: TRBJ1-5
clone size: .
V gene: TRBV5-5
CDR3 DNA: TGTGCCAGCAGCGCACAGTGGGGGTCTGATCAGCCCCAGCATTTT
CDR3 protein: CASSAQWGSDQPQHF

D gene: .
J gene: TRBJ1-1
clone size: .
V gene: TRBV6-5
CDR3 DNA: TGTGCCAGCAGTTCCAACCGAGGAGCTTTCTTT
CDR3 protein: CASSSNRGAFF

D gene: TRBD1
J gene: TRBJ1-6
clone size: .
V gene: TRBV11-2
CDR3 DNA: TGTGCCAGCAGCAGGACAGGGGGCAATTCACCCCTCCACTTT
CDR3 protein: CASSRTGGNSPLHF

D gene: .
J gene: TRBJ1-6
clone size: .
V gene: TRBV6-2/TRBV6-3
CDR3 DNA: TGTGCCAGCAGTAAGGCCGATAATTCACCCCTCCACTTT
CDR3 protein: CASSKADNSPLHF

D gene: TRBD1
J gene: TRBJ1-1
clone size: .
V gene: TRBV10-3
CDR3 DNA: TGTGCCATCAGTGAGCGGGACAGGGGAGAAGCTTTCTTT
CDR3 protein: CAISERDRGEAFF

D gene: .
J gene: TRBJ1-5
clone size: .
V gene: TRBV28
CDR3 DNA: TGTGCCAGCGGTGCCCCCGGCAATCAGCCCCAGCATTTT
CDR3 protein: CASGAPGNQPQHF

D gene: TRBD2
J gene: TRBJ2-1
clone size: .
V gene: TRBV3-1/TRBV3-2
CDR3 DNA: TGTGCCAGCAGCCCTAAAATGACCTTAGCGGGGGGAATCCCCAATGAGCAGTTCTTC
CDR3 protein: CASSPKMTLAGGIPNEQFF

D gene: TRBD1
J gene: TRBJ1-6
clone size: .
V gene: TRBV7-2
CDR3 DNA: TGTGCCAGCAGCTTAGGGGACAGGGCTAATTCACCCCTCCACTTT
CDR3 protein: CASSLGDRANSPLHF

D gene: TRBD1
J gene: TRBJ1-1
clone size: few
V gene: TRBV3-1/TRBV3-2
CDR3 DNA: TGTGCCAGCAGCAGCGAGCCCAGGACAGGGGGCATGAACACTGAAGCTTTCTTT
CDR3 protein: CASSSEPRTGGMNTEAFF

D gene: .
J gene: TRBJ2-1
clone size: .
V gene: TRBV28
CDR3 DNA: TGTGCCAGCAGCCCCAGGTTGTGGGGGGGCATGTCGAATGAGCAGTTCTTC
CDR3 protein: CASSPRLWGGMSNEQFF

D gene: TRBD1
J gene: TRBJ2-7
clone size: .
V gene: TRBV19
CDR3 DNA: TGTGCCAGTAGTACCGCGGGACAGGGGATTCGCGACGAGCAGTACTTC
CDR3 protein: CASSTAGQGIRDEQYF

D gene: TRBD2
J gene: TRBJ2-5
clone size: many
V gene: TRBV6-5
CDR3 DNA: TGTGCCAGCAGAGATCCAGCGGGAGGGCAAGAGACCCAGTACTTC
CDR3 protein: CASRDPAGGQETQYF

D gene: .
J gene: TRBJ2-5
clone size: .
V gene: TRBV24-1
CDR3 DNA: TGTGCCACCAGTCTGTCGGGAGCGCAAGAGACCCAGTACTTC
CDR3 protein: CATSLSGAQETQYF

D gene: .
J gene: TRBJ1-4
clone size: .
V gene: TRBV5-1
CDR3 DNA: TGCGCCAGCAGCCCGGCGGGACTGATAAATGAAAAACTGTTTTTT
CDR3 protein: CASSPAGLINEKLFF

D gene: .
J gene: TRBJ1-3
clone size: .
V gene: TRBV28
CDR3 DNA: TGTGCCAGCGGAGCTTTCTCTGGAAACACCATATATTTT
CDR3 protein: CASGAFSGNTIYF

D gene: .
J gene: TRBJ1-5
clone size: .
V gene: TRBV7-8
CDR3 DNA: TGTGCCAGCAGCTTAGCTGAGGGAAATCAGCCCCAGCATTTT
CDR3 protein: CASSLAEGNQPQHF

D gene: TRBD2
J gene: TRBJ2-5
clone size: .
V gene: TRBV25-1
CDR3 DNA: TGTGCCAGCAGTGAGCAGCGGGGGGGCCAAGAGACCCAGTACTTC
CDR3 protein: CASSEQRGGQETQYF

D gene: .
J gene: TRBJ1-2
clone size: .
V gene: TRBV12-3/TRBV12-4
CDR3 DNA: TGTGCCGGCAGTTTCGGCTTAAACTATGGCTACACCTTC
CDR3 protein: CAGSFGLNYGYTF

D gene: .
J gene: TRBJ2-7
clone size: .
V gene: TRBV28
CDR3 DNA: TGTGCCAGCAGTAAGGGCGGTTACTCCTACGAGCAGTACTTC
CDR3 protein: CASSKGGYSYEQYF

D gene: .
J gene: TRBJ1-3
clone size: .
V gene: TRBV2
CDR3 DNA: TGTGCCAGCAAGCAAGACTCTGGAAACACCATATATTTT
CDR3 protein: CASKQDSGNTIYF

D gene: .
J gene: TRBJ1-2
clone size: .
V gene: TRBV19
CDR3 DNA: TGTGCCAGTAGTATTAAGGGTCTAAATAACTATGGCTACACCTTC
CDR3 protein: CASSIKGLNNYGYTF

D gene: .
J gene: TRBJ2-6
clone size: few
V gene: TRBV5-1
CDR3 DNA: TGCGCCAGCAGCTTGAATCCCAGGGCCTCTGGGGCCAACGTCCTGACTTTC
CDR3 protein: CASSLNPRASGANVLTF

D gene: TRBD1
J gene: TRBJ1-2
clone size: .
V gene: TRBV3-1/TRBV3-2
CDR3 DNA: TGTGCCAGCAGCCACCGGGACAGCCCTAACTATGGCTACACCTTC
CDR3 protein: CASSHRDSPNYGYTF

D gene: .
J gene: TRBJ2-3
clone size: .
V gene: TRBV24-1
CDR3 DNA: TGTGCCACCAGTGACCCCAGGGAATCCACAGATACGCAGTATTTT
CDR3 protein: CATSDPRESTDTQYF

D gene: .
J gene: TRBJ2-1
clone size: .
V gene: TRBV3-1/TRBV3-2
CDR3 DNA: TGTGCCAGCAGCCATGGCCCCGGTTACAATGAGCAGTTCTTC
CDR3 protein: CASSHGPGYNEQFF

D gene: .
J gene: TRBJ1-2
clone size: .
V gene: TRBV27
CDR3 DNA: TGTGCCAGCAGTTTATCAAAAGCCTATGGCTACACCTTC
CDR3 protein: CASSLSKAYGYTF

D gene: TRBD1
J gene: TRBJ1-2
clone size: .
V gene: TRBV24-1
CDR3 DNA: TGTGCCACCTCAAGGACAGGGAAAGACTATGGCTACACCTTC
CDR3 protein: CATSRTGKDYGYTF

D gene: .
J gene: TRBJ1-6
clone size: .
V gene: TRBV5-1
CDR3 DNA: TGCGCCAGCAGCTCGAACCAGGGGACTAGGAATTCACCCCTCCACTTT
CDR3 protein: CASSSNQGTRNSPLHF

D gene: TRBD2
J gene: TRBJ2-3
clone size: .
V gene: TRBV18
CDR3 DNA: TGTGCCAGCTCACCCAGAAGAGATAGCGGGTGGCGCACAGATACGCAGTATTTT
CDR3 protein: CASSPRRDSGWRTDTQYF

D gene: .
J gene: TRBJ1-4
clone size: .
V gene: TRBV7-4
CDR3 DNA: TGTGCCAGCAGCTCCGGTGGCGTGGTGAATGAAAAACTGTTTTTT
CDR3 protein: CASSSGGVVNEKLFF

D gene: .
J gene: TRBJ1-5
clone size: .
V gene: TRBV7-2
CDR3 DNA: TGTGCCAGCACCCCAGGTCCCAATCAGCCCCAGCATTTT
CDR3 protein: CASTPGPNQPQHF

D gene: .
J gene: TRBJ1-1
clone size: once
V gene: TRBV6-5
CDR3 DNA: TGTGCCAGCACCAAAGACGGGAGAAACACTGAAGCTTTCTTT
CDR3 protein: CASTKDGRNTEAFF

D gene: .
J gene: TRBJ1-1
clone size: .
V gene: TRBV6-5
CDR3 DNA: TGTGCCAGCAGTTACTCCCTTAGGAGAAACACTGAAGCTTTCTTT
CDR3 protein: CASSYSLRRNTEAFF

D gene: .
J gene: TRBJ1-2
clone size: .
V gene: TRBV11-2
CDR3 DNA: TGTGCCAGCAGCTTCCAGGACGGGACTTCCTATGGCTACACCTTC
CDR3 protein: CASSFQDGTSYGYTF

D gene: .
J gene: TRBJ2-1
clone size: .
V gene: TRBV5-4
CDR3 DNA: TGTGCCAGCAGCCTGGGGGGTAGCTCCTACAATGAGCAGTTCTTC
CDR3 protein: CASSLGGSSYNEQFF

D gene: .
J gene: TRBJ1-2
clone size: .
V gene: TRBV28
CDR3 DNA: TGTGCCAGCAGTTCAATACCGGGTGGCTACACCTTC
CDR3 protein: CASSSIPGGYTF

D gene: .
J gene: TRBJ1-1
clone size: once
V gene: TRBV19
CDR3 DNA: TGTGCCAGTAGTATAGTGGCCGCGGTAACGGCTGAAGCTTTCTTT
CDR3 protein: CASSIVAAVTAEAFF

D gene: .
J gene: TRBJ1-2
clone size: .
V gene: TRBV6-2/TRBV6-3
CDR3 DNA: TGTGCCAGCAGCCTCCCTTCATCGGACGGTAACTATGGCTACACCTTC
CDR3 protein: CASSLPSSDGNYGYTF

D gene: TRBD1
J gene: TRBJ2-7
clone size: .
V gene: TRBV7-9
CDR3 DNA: TGTGCCAGCAGCTCCTTACAGGGGACCCACGAGCAGTACTTC
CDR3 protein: CASSSLQGTHEQYF

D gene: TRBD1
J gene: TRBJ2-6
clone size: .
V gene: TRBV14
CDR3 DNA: TGTGCCAGCAGCCGTGACAGGGGGTACTCTGGGGCCAACGTCCTGACTTTC
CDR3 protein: CASSRDRGYSGANVLTF

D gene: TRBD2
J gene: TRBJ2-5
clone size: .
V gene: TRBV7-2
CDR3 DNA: TGTGCCAGCAAAACGGGGGGGCCGGAAAAGACCCAGTACTTC
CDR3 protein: CASKTGGPEKTQYF

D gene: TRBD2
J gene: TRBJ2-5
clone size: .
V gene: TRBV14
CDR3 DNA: TGTGCCAGCAGCCTACTGCTAGCGGGAGGACAAGAGACCCAGTACTTC
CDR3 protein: CASSLLLAGGQETQYF

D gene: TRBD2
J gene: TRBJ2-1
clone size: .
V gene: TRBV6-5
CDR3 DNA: TGTGCCAGCAGCCAGCGGGAGGTCGGTGGTGAGCAGTTCTTC
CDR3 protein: CASSQREVGGEQFF

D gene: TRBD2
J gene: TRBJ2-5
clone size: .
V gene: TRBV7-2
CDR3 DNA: TGTGCCAGCAGCTTAGAGGGCCGACTAGCGGGAGTAGGTGAGACCCAGTACTTC
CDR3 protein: CASSLEGRLAGVGETQYF

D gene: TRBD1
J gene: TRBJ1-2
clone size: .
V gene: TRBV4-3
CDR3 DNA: TGCGCCAGCAGCCAGCCCATGACAGGGGGCGGCTACACCTTC
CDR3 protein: CASSQPMTGGGYTF